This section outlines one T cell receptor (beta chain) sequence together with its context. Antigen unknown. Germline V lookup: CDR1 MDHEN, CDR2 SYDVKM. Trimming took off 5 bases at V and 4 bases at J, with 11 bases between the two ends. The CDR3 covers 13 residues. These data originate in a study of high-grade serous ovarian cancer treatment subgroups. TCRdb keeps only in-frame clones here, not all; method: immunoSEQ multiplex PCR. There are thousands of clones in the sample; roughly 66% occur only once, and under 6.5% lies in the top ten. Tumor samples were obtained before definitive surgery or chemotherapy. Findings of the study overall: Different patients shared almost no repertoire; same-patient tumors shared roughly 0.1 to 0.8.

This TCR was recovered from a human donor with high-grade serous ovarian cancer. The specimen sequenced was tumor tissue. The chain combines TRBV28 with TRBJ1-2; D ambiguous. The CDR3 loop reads CASSPGRIYGYTF. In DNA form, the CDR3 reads TGTGCCAGCAGTCCCGGACGGATCTATGGCTACACCTTC.